These T cell receptor beta chains were read from a single sample in a study of PD-1 blockade in classical Hodgkin lymphoma. The repertoire was sequenced with immunoSEQ multiplex PCR; TCRdb's copy has only in-frame clones and lacks some. The sample carries some 58,000 clones, roughly 89% recorded once. The source was peripheral blood mononuclear cells (PBMCs), collected before the fourth cycle of nivolumab. All receptors come from a human donor with classical Hodgkin lymphoma. Both conserved end residues are part of each CDR3. The order of the fields is V gene, J gene, D gene, clone size, CDR3 DNA, CDR3 protein. D genes are given only for firm matches. Clone size is given for some rows only: seen once, a few or many times, or a class if the clone is expanded.

v_gene: TRBV7-6
j_gene: TRBJ1-4
d_gene: NA
abundance: NA
CDR3nt: TGTGCCAGCAGAGAGACCCCTGCAACTAATGAAAAACTGTTTTTT
CDR3aa: CASRETPATNEKLFF

v_gene: TRBV7-9
j_gene: TRBJ1-1
d_gene: TRBD1
abundance: NA
CDR3nt: TGTGCCAGCAGCCGCCTGGGCGCAGGGGGAGGCACTGAAGCTTTCTTT
CDR3aa: CASSRLGAGGGTEAFF

v_gene: TRBV7-9
j_gene: TRBJ2-3
d_gene: TRBD2
abundance: NA
CDR3nt: TGTGCCAGCAGCGATAGCGGGGGGTCAGATACGCAGTATTTT
CDR3aa: CASSDSGGSDTQYF

v_gene: TRBV7-9
j_gene: TRBJ2-7
d_gene: NA
abundance: NA
CDR3nt: TGTGCCAGCAGCTTAGATCCGGCTTACGAGCAGTACTTC
CDR3aa: CASSLDPAYEQYF

v_gene: TRBV7-9
j_gene: TRBJ1-2
d_gene: NA
abundance: once
CDR3nt: TGTGCCAGCAGCCCAATGGAGGCGGGGGGCAGTGGCTACACCTTC
CDR3aa: CASSPMEAGGSGYTF

v_gene: TRBV5-1
j_gene: TRBJ2-7
d_gene: TRBD2
abundance: NA
CDR3nt: TGCGCCAGCATACTAGCGCCCGGTAGCTCCTACGAGCAGTACTTC
CDR3aa: CASILAPGSSYEQYF

v_gene: TRBV18
j_gene: TRBJ2-7
d_gene: NA
abundance: NA
CDR3nt: TGTGCCAGCTCACCACAGGGGGCCTACGAGCAGTACTTC
CDR3aa: CASSPQGAYEQYF

v_gene: TRBV7-6
j_gene: TRBJ2-6
d_gene: NA
abundance: NA
CDR3nt: TGTGCCAGCAGCCCGTTCTCTGGGGCCAACGTCCTGACTTTC
CDR3aa: CASSPFSGANVLTF

v_gene: TRBV7-9
j_gene: TRBJ1-6
d_gene: NA
abundance: NA
CDR3nt: TGTGCCAGCAGCCGAACAGGGACTTCGAATTCACCCCTCCACTTT
CDR3aa: CASSRTGTSNSPLHF

v_gene: TRBV23-1
j_gene: TRBJ2-4
d_gene: TRBD1
abundance: NA
CDR3nt: TGCGCCAGCAGACCCTTTGGGACAGGGGACCCCTATATAGCCAAAAACATTCAGTACTTC
CDR3aa: CASRPFGTGDPYIAKNIQYF

v_gene: TRBV18
j_gene: TRBJ1-2
d_gene: NA
abundance: NA
CDR3nt: TGTGCCAGCTCACCGCCAGGAAAGAACAATGGCTACACCTTC
CDR3aa: CASSPPGKNNGYTF

v_gene: TRBV5-1
j_gene: TRBJ1-6
d_gene: NA
abundance: NA
CDR3nt: TGCGCCAGCAGCAGACGGGAAACCGAGGGAAGTTCACCCCTCCACTTT
CDR3aa: CASSRRETEGSSPLHF

v_gene: TRBV5-6
j_gene: TRBJ2-5
d_gene: TRBD1
abundance: NA
CDR3nt: TGTGCCAGCAGCTCCCACTCTGTCGACAGGGTGGAGACCCAGTACTTC
CDR3aa: CASSSHSVDRVETQYF

v_gene: TRBV5-5
j_gene: TRBJ1-5
d_gene: NA
abundance: NA
CDR3nt: TGTGCCAGCAGTTTAGGGACACCAAGCAATCAGCCCCAGCATTTT
CDR3aa: CASSLGTPSNQPQHF

v_gene: TRBV7-7
j_gene: TRBJ2-1
d_gene: TRBD2
abundance: NA
CDR3nt: TGTGCTAGCAGCTCGGGGACTAGCATCTATGAGCAGTTCTTC
CDR3aa: CASSSGTSIYEQFF

v_gene: TRBV6-5
j_gene: TRBJ2-7
d_gene: TRBD1
abundance: NA
CDR3nt: TGTGCCAGCAGTTACTCCTGGACAGGGACCTACGAGCAGTACTTC
CDR3aa: CASSYSWTGTYEQYF

v_gene: TRBV4-1
j_gene: TRBJ2-2
d_gene: NA
abundance: NA
CDR3nt: TGCGCCAGCAGCCAGGGATACACCGGGGAGCTGTTTTTT
CDR3aa: CASSQGYTGELFF

v_gene: TRBV19
j_gene: TRBJ1-2
d_gene: NA
abundance: once
CDR3nt: TGTGCCAGTAGTTCGGACTTTGAGTGGGGCTACACCTTC
CDR3aa: CASSSDFEWGYTF

v_gene: TRBV9
j_gene: TRBJ1-6
d_gene: TRBD1
abundance: NA
CDR3nt: TGTGCCAGCAGCGTAGGACGCGGGACAGGGTTGTCACCCCTCCACTTT
CDR3aa: CASSVGRGTGLSPLHF

v_gene: TRBV19
j_gene: TRBJ1-1
d_gene: TRBD1
abundance: NA
CDR3nt: TGTGCCAGTAGTATAGATTCCGTAACAGGGGTTATCGCTGAAGCTTTCTTT
CDR3aa: CASSIDSVTGVIAEAFF

v_gene: TRBV25-1
j_gene: TRBJ2-5
d_gene: NA
abundance: NA
CDR3nt: TGTGCCAGCAGCCCTCGTGTGAGAGAGACCCAGTACTTC
CDR3aa: CASSPRVRETQYF

v_gene: TRBV29-1
j_gene: TRBJ2-3
d_gene: NA
abundance: NA
CDR3nt: TGCAGCGCCGACAGTACAGATACGCAGTATTTT
CDR3aa: CSADSTDTQYF

v_gene: TRBV30
j_gene: TRBJ2-7
d_gene: TRBD2
abundance: NA
CDR3nt: TGTGCCGGAGCGGGGTTCTCCTACGAGCAGTACTTC
CDR3aa: CAGAGFSYEQYF

v_gene: TRBV7-9
j_gene: TRBJ2-1
d_gene: TRBD1
abundance: few
CDR3nt: TGTGCCAGCAGCCTGGGACAGGGCAACTACAATGAGCAGTTCTTC
CDR3aa: CASSLGQGNYNEQFF

v_gene: TRBV5-1
j_gene: TRBJ1-2
d_gene: NA
abundance: NA
CDR3nt: TGCGCCAGCAGCTTGACCAGTGAGGACGGCTACACCTTC
CDR3aa: CASSLTSEDGYTF

v_gene: TRBV4-2
j_gene: TRBJ2-1
d_gene: NA
abundance: NA
CDR3nt: TGTGCCAGCAGCCAAGGTTCCGGTGTTGAGCAGTTCTTC
CDR3aa: CASSQGSGVEQFF

v_gene: TRBV2
j_gene: TRBJ1-5
d_gene: NA
abundance: NA
CDR3nt: TGTGCCAGCAGTCACACAGGGTTGCTAAATCAGCCCCAGCATTTT
CDR3aa: CASSHTGLLNQPQHF

v_gene: TRBV14
j_gene: TRBJ2-7
d_gene: NA
abundance: once
CDR3nt: TGTGCCAGCAGCCAGGAAACAGGGCCCTACGAGCAGTACTTC
CDR3aa: CASSQETGPYEQYF

v_gene: TRBV4-1
j_gene: TRBJ2-1
d_gene: TRBD2
abundance: NA
CDR3nt: TGCGCCAGCAGCCAAGATGGACTAGCGGGGGGGCCGGGTCTGGCTGAGCAGTTCTTC
CDR3aa: CASSQDGLAGGPGLAEQFF

v_gene: TRBV6-5
j_gene: TRBJ2-3
d_gene: NA
abundance: NA
CDR3nt: TGTGCCAGCAGTTACTCGGAACAGGGATTCGCGGATACGCAGTATTTT
CDR3aa: CASSYSEQGFADTQYF

v_gene: TRBV5-1
j_gene: TRBJ2-7
d_gene: TRBD1
abundance: NA
CDR3nt: TGCGCCAGCGCCCAGGGGGCCTACGAGCAGTACTTC
CDR3aa: CASAQGAYEQYF

v_gene: TRBV19
j_gene: TRBJ2-1
d_gene: NA
abundance: NA
CDR3nt: TGTGCCAGTAGTATTGGAAATTGGAATGAGCAGTTCTTC
CDR3aa: CASSIGNWNEQFF

v_gene: TRBV30
j_gene: TRBJ2-7
d_gene: NA
abundance: NA
CDR3nt: TGTGCCTGGAGTGGGGACAGTGTGGGCGGGGAGGGGCAGTACTTC
CDR3aa: CAWSGDSVGGEGQYF

v_gene: TRBV9
j_gene: TRBJ2-5
d_gene: TRBD2
abundance: NA
CDR3nt: TGTGCCAGCAGCGCCGAACTAGCGGGGGGGCAAGAGACCCAGTACTTC
CDR3aa: CASSAELAGGQETQYF

v_gene: TRBV10-3
j_gene: TRBJ2-7
d_gene: NA
abundance: NA
CDR3nt: TGTGCCATTGGAACAGGGACCTACGAGCAGTACTTC
CDR3aa: CAIGTGTYEQYF

v_gene: TRBV6-6
j_gene: TRBJ2-4
d_gene: NA
abundance: once
CDR3nt: TGTGCCAGCAGTTACCTCGCCCCGTTGGCCAAAAACATTCAGTACTTC
CDR3aa: CASSYLAPLAKNIQYF

v_gene: TRBV6-1
j_gene: TRBJ2-5
d_gene: NA
abundance: NA
CDR3nt: TGTGCCAGCAGTGAGGTACCCGCTTCAGAGACCCAGTACTTC
CDR3aa: CASSEVPASETQYF

v_gene: TRBV5-5
j_gene: TRBJ1-2
d_gene: TRBD1
abundance: NA
CDR3nt: TGTGCCAGCAGTTATACGGGACAGGGAGGGGTCAACTATGGCTACACCTTC
CDR3aa: CASSYTGQGGVNYGYTF

v_gene: TRBV5-4
j_gene: TRBJ2-7
d_gene: NA
abundance: NA
CDR3nt: TGTGCCAGCAGCTCAGGCCGGGGGGCAATCTCCTACGAGCAGTACTTC
CDR3aa: CASSSGRGAISYEQYF

v_gene: TRBV5-1
j_gene: TRBJ1-1
d_gene: NA
abundance: few
CDR3nt: TGCGCCAGCAGCTTAGCAGGGGTCACAGAAGCTTTCTTT
CDR3aa: CASSLAGVTEAFF

v_gene: TRBV29-1
j_gene: TRBJ1-3
d_gene: NA
abundance: NA
CDR3nt: TGCAGCGTTGAAGAAGCGGGTTTGGGAAACACCATATATTTT
CDR3aa: CSVEEAGLGNTIYF

v_gene: TRBV7-9
j_gene: TRBJ1-4
d_gene: NA
abundance: NA
CDR3nt: TGTGCCAGCAGCTTGATAGTCACGGATGAAAAACTGTTTTTT
CDR3aa: CASSLIVTDEKLFF

v_gene: TRBV19
j_gene: TRBJ2-7
d_gene: NA
abundance: NA
CDR3nt: TGTGCCAGTAGTATAGGCCCCCGTCACGAGCAGTACTTC
CDR3aa: CASSIGPRHEQYF

v_gene: TRBV29-1
j_gene: TRBJ2-1
d_gene: NA
abundance: NA
CDR3nt: TGCAGCGTTGAAATGATCTCCTACAATGAGCAGTTCTTC
CDR3aa: CSVEMISYNEQFF

v_gene: TRBV14
j_gene: TRBJ2-1
d_gene: NA
abundance: NA
CDR3nt: TGTGCCAGCAGCCAATTCCAGTGGCGGGGCTTCTACAATGAGCAGTTCTTC
CDR3aa: CASSQFQWRGFYNEQFF

v_gene: TRBV10-3
j_gene: TRBJ1-1
d_gene: NA
abundance: NA
CDR3nt: TGTGCCATCAGAGACCAACAGGGCGAAGCTTTCTTT
CDR3aa: CAIRDQQGEAFF

v_gene: TRBV2
j_gene: TRBJ1-5
d_gene: NA
abundance: NA
CDR3nt: TGTGCCAGCAGTGGACCGGGTCCGGTTGTCAATCAGCCCCAGCATTTT
CDR3aa: CASSGPGPVVNQPQHF

v_gene: TRBV6-6
j_gene: TRBJ2-1
d_gene: NA
abundance: NA
CDR3nt: TGTGCCAGCAGTTACAAAGGGTCTCAGGGGTACAATGAGCAGTTCTTC
CDR3aa: CASSYKGSQGYNEQFF

v_gene: TRBV30
j_gene: TRBJ2-7
d_gene: NA
abundance: NA
CDR3nt: TGTGCCTGGAGACCCTATACAGGGTCCTACGAGCAGTACTTC
CDR3aa: CAWRPYTGSYEQYF

v_gene: TRBV6-5
j_gene: TRBJ1-3
d_gene: NA
abundance: NA
CDR3nt: TGTGCCAGCAGCGTAGGCTCTGGAAACACCATATATTTT
CDR3aa: CASSVGSGNTIYF

v_gene: TRBV9
j_gene: TRBJ1-6
d_gene: NA
abundance: NA
CDR3nt: TGTGCCAGCAGCGTAGCAGATTCGGGGAAGAGCTCCTATAATTCACCCCTCCACTTT
CDR3aa: CASSVADSGKSSYNSPLHF

v_gene: TRBV27
j_gene: TRBJ1-2
d_gene: TRBD1
abundance: NA
CDR3nt: TGTGCCAGCTCAACTCGGACAGGGACCACTCTCTATGGCTACACCTTC
CDR3aa: CASSTRTGTTLYGYTF

v_gene: TRBV5-1
j_gene: TRBJ1-2
d_gene: NA
abundance: NA
CDR3nt: TGCGCCAGCAGCTTGGCCCGGGCAGAGGGGTGGAGTGGCTACACCTTC
CDR3aa: CASSLARAEGWSGYTF